This TCR beta chain was recovered during a study of shared clonotypes between healthy human individuals. The study's findings and limits: It was the non-shared clonotypes that had lower generation probabilities than clonotypes shared by all four donors. Researchers found naive subsets generally carried larger estimated richness than memory subsets. The naive CD4 repertoires of a few donors were compared, and approximately 5% of clonotypes were shared. Rarefaction demonstrated incomplete sorted-subset sequencing despite large depth.

Some clones are missing from TCRdb's copy, which holds only in-frame ones; the method was immunoSEQ multiplex PCR. The sample lists roughly 2.1 million clones, approximately 94% occurring once. Trimming stripped 5 bases from V and 6 bases from J, with 19 bases between. CDR1 and CDR2 (germline): LNHNV, YYDKDF (reference sequence). This CDR3 is built from 16 residues. With respect to this clone: The antigen remains unidentified.

Naive CD8 cells comprised CD45RO-negative, CCR7-positively selected cells, excluding terminally differentiated effector memory CD45RA+ cells. V and J are TRBV15 and TRBJ1-4, with D possibly matching TRBD1 (5 bases). The sequencing input was naive CD8+ T cells from PBMCs. The TCR sequence derives from a man between 18 and 35 years old in good health. Some clones in this sample may be carry-over from other donors' samples. CDR3 loop: CATSVLQALEDEKLFF. The CDR3 coding sequence is TGTGCCACCAGCGTCTTACAGGCACTTGAGGATGAAAAACTGTTTTTT.